This T cell receptor beta chain was found in a study of blood T cell repertoires in COVID-19. Study context: The United States, Italy and Spain provided the acute and convalescent COVID-19 samples. The analysed material was cDNA or gDNA that came from T cells, B-cell-depleted T cells, or PBMCs.

The authors' processing: Amplification of reference gene primers was used by the study to estimate nucleated cell counts. Assay used: immunoSEQ multiplex PCR; TCRdb lists only in-frame clones, some missing. V and J calls and clone size are given by that table; D and trimming were obtained from the DNA. In the table there are roughly 340,000 clones, under 95% of which are singletons. What was sequenced was peripheral blood. This receptor was identified in a woman aged 18-29 years who had recovered from COVID-19.

The CDR3 nucleotides are TGCAGCGTTCAACCGGGAAGTAGCACAGATACGCAGTATTTT. This encodes CSVQPGSSTDTQYF. The rearrangement uses TRBV29-1 and TRBJ2-3, with D possibly matching TRBD2 (5 bases). The CDR3 totals 14 residues. Deletions cut 5 bases from V and 0 bases from J, with 12 bases between. Per the germline V gene, CDR1 is SQVTM and CDR2 is ANQGSEA.